The present T cell receptor (beta chain) was sequenced within a study of shared clonotypes between healthy human individuals. Study findings and constraints: Among the subsets, naive ones generally showed larger estimated richness than memory ones.

As regards this clone: Its antigen is unidentified.

Profiled with immunoSEQ multiplex PCR; TCRdb holds only in-frame clones, not every one. The sample contains hundreds of thousands of clones, almost 97% of which appear only once. Germline assignment: CDR1 SGHNT and CDR2 YENEEA. The length of the CDR3 is 13 residues. V lost 4 bases and J lost 5, with 10 bases in between. The V gene is TRBV11-3, the J gene TRBJ2-3; perhaps TRBD1 as D (5 bases). The sequencing input was naive CD4+ T cells sorted from blood. Subset here: CD45RA+ positively selected. The sequence was collected from a woman under 40 in good health. CDR3 coding DNA: TGTGCCAGCAGCTCGCAGGGTAGAGATACGCAGTATTTT. Its translation is CASSSQGRDTQYF.